This TCR beta chain came from a study of shared clonotypes between healthy human individuals. Sequencing was performed with immunoSEQ multiplex PCR; in TCRdb, only in-frame clones are kept and a portion is missing. Of about 2 million clones listed, about 95% are singletons. There are 13 residues in the CDR3. CDR1 is SEHNR and CDR2 is FQNEAQ in the germline V gene (reference sequence). Trimming left V 4 bases short and J 5 bases short, with 11 bases between. Naivety among CD8 cells was defined by CD45RO negativity and positive CCR7 selection, thereby excluding terminally differentiated effector memory CD45RA+ cells.

The receptor was isolated from a young man in good health. Sequenced input: naive CD8+ T cells sorted from blood. The chain has TRBV7-9 and TRBJ2-5; TRBD2 might be the D (6 bases). The CDR3 region is CASSSGVVETQYF. Here the CDR3 DNA reads TGTGCCAGCAGCTCGGGGGTAGTGGAGACCCAGTACTTC.